This T cell receptor (beta chain) was identified in a study of cytomegalovirus exposure and HLA in healthy donors. Study-level points and caveats: CMV serostatus was the only immune exposure information that was available.

PCR was performed using 60 Vbeta and 13 Jbeta primers. Here immunoSEQ multiplex PCR was the method, and the copy in TCRdb shows in-frame clones only, minus some. The repertoire holds about 170,000 clones, about 80% seen once, with approximately 2.2% in the top ten. The CDR3 sequence is 13 residues long. Germline CDR1 and CDR2: GTSNPN and SVGIG (reference sequence). Germline trimming cut 8 bases from V and 0 bases from J; bases unmatched to any gene: 5. On this clone: Its antigen is still unknown.

The sequencing sample was made of PBMCs. The clonotype was recovered from a woman aged 30 to 39 in good health and CMV-seropositive. The rearrangement joins TRBV30 to TRBJ1-1; TRBD1 matches at 8 bases. The CDR3 protein is CARDRGLNTEAFF. CDR3 bases: TGTGCCCGTGACAGGGGCCTGAACACTGAAGCTTTCTTT.